Listed below are T cell receptor beta chains from one sample, sequenced in a study of blood T cell repertoires in COVID-19. Only in-frame clones appear in the TCRdb table, and some are missing; sequencing was by immunoSEQ multiplex PCR. The sample carries about 120,000 clones, more than 75% recorded once. Input material: peripheral blood. The receptors here all came from a man in his forties with acute or convalescent COVID-19. Each CDR3 is given with its conserved first and last residue. Each record gives: J gene, V gene, clone size, D gene, CDR3 protein, CDR3 DNA. D genes are given only for firm matches. Some rows mark clone size as missing; the rest say once, few, many or name a class of expanded clone.

>TRBJ2-2|TRBV5-6|few|TRBD1
CASSPVQGGAGELFF
TGTGCCAGCAGCCCCGTACAGGGGGGCGCCGGGGAGCTGTTTTTT
>TRBJ2-2|TRBV5-1|NA|TRBD2
CASSLDAQRGAGELFF
TGCGCCAGCAGCTTGGATGCCCAGCGGGGTGCCGGGGAGCTGTTTTTT
>TRBJ2-7|TRBV3-1/TRBV3-2|NA|NA
CASSHLSYEQYF
TGTGCCAGCAGCCACCTCTCCTACGAGCAGTACTTC
>TRBJ2-1|TRBV2|NA|TRBD1
CASIAGTGDGNEQFF
TGTGCCAGCATAGCCGGGACAGGGGATGGCAATGAGCAGTTCTTC
>TRBJ2-1|TRBV7-8|NA|NA
CASSHPYEQFF
TGTGCCAGCAGCCATCCTTATGAGCAGTTCTTC
>TRBJ2-5|TRBV5-1|NA|NA
CASSVAGTPQETQYF
TGCGCCAGCAGCGTCGCCGGGACTCCCCAAGAGACCCAGTACTTC
>TRBJ2-5|TRBV3-1/TRBV3-2|NA|NA
CASSSPQRQETQYF
TGTGCCAGCAGCAGTCCTCAGCGTCAAGAGACCCAGTACTTC
>TRBJ2-3|TRBV19|NA|TRBD2
CASSRAAGGWYTQYF
TGTGCCAGCTCGAGGGCGGCGGGGGGGTGGTATACGCAGTATTTT
>TRBJ2-7|TRBV24-1|NA|TRBD2
CATSGGGGDEQYF
TGTGCCACCAGTGGGGGGGGTGGAGACGAGCAGTACTTC
>TRBJ2-4|TRBV4-1|NA|NA
CASSQESGSRAKNIQYF
TGCGCCAGCAGCCAAGAATCCGGGTCCCGGGCCAAAAACATTCAGTACTTC
>TRBJ2-7|TRBV7-2|NA|TRBD2
CASSLVGGGSYEQYF
TGTGCCAGCAGCTTAGTCGGGGGGGGTTCCTACGAGCAGTACTTC
>TRBJ1-2|TRBV24-1|NA|TRBD1
CATRESGGAYGYTF
TGTGCCACCAGGGAGTCAGGGGGCGCCTATGGCTACACCTTC
>TRBJ2-3|TRBV18|NA|TRBD2
CASSRSGGATDTQYF
TGTGCCAGCTCACGTAGCGGGGGGGCCACAGATACGCAGTATTTT
>TRBJ1-2|TRBV2|NA|TRBD1
CASRDPDRGGYTF
TGTGCCAGCAGGGACCCGGACAGGGGAGGCTACACCTTC
>TRBJ1-6|TRBV9|NA|NA
CASSARDTGSPLHF
TGTGCCAGCAGCGCCCGGGACACAGGATCACCCCTCCACTTT
>TRBJ1-2|TRBV2|once|TRBD1
CASSEDRGANYGYTF
TGTGCCAGCAGTGAAGACAGGGGAGCTAACTATGGCTACACCTTC
>TRBJ1-1|TRBV19|NA|TRBD1
CASSIQGDDTEAFF
TGTGCCAGTAGTATTCAGGGGGACGACACTGAAGCTTTCTTT
>TRBJ2-7|TRBV11-2|NA|NA
CASSLAAGSSYEQYF
TGTGCCAGCAGCTTAGCCGCGGGATCATCCTACGAGCAGTACTTC
>TRBJ2-7|TRBV7-6|NA|TRBD2
CASSPGTSGENYEQYF
TGTGCCAGCAGCCCGGGGACTAGCGGGGAAAATTACGAGCAGTACTTC
>TRBJ2-3|TRBV6-2/TRBV6-3|once|NA
CASSYSESSTDTQYF
TGTGCCAGCAGTTACAGCGAATCTAGCACAGATACGCAGTATTTT
>TRBJ1-1|TRBV19|NA|NA
CASRPGFGTEAFF
TGTGCCAGTAGACCAGGGTTCGGCACTGAAGCTTTCTTT
>TRBJ1-3|TRBV19|NA|NA
CASSKGVAGNTIYF
TGTGCCAGTAGTAAAGGGGTCGCTGGAAACACCATATATTTT